This T cell receptor (beta chain) derives from a study of blood T cell repertoires in COVID-19. Study-wide background: The cDNA or gDNA used as material had been derived from T cells, B-cell-depleted T cells, or PBMCs.

Living in under 30 US areas, the participants were between roughly 18 and 95 years of age. The CDR3 is 15 residues long. The germline V gene has CDR1 GTSNPN and CDR2 SVGIG (reference sequence). V was clipped by 4 bases and J by 0 bases, with 16 bases between them. Per the original data handling: From reference gene primer amplification, estimates of nucleated cell counts were derived. Using immunoSEQ multiplex PCR, the repertoire was profiled, and TCRdb retains in-frame clones only, with some absent. That table furnishes V, J and clone size, whereas the DNA furnished D and trimming. Seen here are 200,000 or so clones, 89% observed once, and the top ten hold approximately 2.5%.

The chain employs TRBV30 and TRBJ2-7; D might be TRBD2 (6 bases). The sequence came from a woman aged 40 to 50 with acute COVID-19. The sample taken for sequencing was PBMCs or T cells enriched from blood (not recorded which). CDR3 loop: CAWNLGGLPSYEQYF. The DNA of the CDR3 is TGTGCCTGGAACCTGGGGGGTCTACCCTCCTACGAGCAGTACTTC.